The 7 T cell receptor beta chains reported below all come from one sample, sequenced in a study of CD8 T cells in Susac syndrome. RNA in amounts of about 0.5 to 1 ug was reverse transcribed with random hexamers. A single record per CDR3 protein comes from TCRdb applying MiXCR to the immunoSEQ multiplex PCR reads. The sample yields 55,000 to 80,000 distinct CDR3 sequences, 93% seen once. Material for sequencing was CD4+ T cells from PBMCs. These receptors all come from a human donor with Susac syndrome.

The chain couples TRBV10-3 to TRBJ1-5, with 7 bases matching TRBD1. Unmatched junction bases numbered 8, after V lost 8 bases and J lost 4 bases. Germline V lookup: CDR1 ENHRY, CDR2 SYGVKD. CDR3 length equals 14 residues. CDR3 bases: TGTGCCATCCAAAGACAGGGAGCTAATCAGCCCCAGCATTTT. This translates into CAIQRQGANQPQHF.

The chain joins TRBV11-3 to TRBJ2-7; D tentatively reads TRBD1 or TRBD2 (5 bases each). V was pared by 5 bases and J by 0 bases, with 20 bases between. The length of the CDR3 is 17 residues. Germline V gene sequence: CDR1 SGHNT, CDR2 YENEEA. The CDR3 is CASSRGQGSGSSYEQYF. The CDR3 coding sequence is TGTGCCAGCAGCCGAGGGCAGGGAAGCGGAAGCTCCTACGAGCAGTACTTC.

The V gene is TRBV7-9, the J gene TRBJ1-2; 7 bases are a match to TRBD1. The germline V gene encodes CDR1 SEHNR and CDR2 FQNEAQ (reference sequence). J was trimmed by 7 bases and V by 5 bases; bases with no gene match: 7. This CDR3 spans 13 amino acids. The CDR3 loop reads CASSRTGDRGYTF. The CDR3 bases are TGTGCCAGCAGCAGAACAGGGGATCGTGGCTACACCTTC.

J is TRBJ2-5 and V is TRBV7-6; 7 bases fit TRBD2. Germline CDR1 and CDR2: SGHVS and FNYEAQ. This CDR3 is built from 15 residues. J was trimmed by 5 bases and V by 0 bases; bases with no gene match: 6. CDR3 protein: CASSLAPRGGETQYF. Written as DNA, the CDR3 is TGTGCCAGCAGCTTAGCGCCTAGGGGAGGGGAGACCCAGTACTTC.

The J gene is TRBJ2-3, the V gene TRBV12-3 or TRBV12-4; D unclear. V was clipped by 6 bases and J by 3 bases, with 13 bases between them. CDR3 length: 14 amino acids. The DNA of the CDR3 is TGTGCCAGCAGCTTCGGCGGAGTAACAGATACGCAGTATTTT. Encoded protein: CASSFGGVTDTQYF.

The chain links TRBV5-1 to TRBJ2-4, with D unresolved. V was shortened by 5 bases and J by 0 bases, with 6 bases between the two germline ends. The CDR3 is 13 residues long. The germline V gene encodes CDR1 SGHRS and CDR2 YFSETQ. The CDR3 protein is CASRELAKNIQYF. As DNA, the CDR3 is TGCGCCAGCAGGGAACTAGCCAAAAACATTCAGTACTTC.

The chain joins TRBV29-1 to TRBJ1-1; TRBD1 matches 7 bases. CDR1 SQVTM and CDR2 ANQGSEA come from the germline V gene. The CDR3 loop spans 14 amino acids. Trimming cost V 7 bases and J 3 bases; bases outside gene matches: 11. CDR3 nucleotides: TGCAGCGCTGCCAGGGGGATGCGTTACACTGAAGCTTTCTTT. The encoded protein is CSAARGMRYTEAFF.